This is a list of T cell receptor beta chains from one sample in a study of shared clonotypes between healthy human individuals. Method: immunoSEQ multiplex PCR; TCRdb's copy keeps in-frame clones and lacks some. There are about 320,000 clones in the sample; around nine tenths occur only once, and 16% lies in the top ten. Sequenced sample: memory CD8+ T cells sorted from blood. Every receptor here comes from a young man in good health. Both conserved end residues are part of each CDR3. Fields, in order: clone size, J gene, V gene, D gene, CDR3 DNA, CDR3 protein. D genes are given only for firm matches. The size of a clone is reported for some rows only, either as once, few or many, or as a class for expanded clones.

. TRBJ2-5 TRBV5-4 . TGTGCCAGCGGTCGGGATAGGCAAGAGACCCAGTACTTC CASGRDRQETQYF
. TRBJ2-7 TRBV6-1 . TGTGCCAGCAGGAAGGTAGGGAGGTACGAGCAGTACTTC CASRKVGRYEQYF
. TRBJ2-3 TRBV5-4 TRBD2 TGTGCCAGTCGACTAGCGGGAGGGCTTGCAGATACGCAGTATTTT CASRLAGGLADTQYF
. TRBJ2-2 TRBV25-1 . TGTGCCAGCAGTGATTTGGGGGGTAAAAGCACCGGGGAGCTGTTTTTT CASSDLGGKSTGELFF
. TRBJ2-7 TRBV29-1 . TGCAGCGTTGACATCGGTTTCGAGCAGTACTTC CSVDIGFEQYF
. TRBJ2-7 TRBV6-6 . TGTGCCAGCACCGACGCGGGATCTTCGGGGGAGCAGTACTTC CASTDAGSSGEQYF
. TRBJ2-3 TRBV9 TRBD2 TGTGCCAGCAGCGTCGGGACTAGCCCAGATACGCAGTATTTT CASSVGTSPDTQYF
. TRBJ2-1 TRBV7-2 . TGTGCCAGCAGCCTTATAGGGGCTCGTAATGAGCAGTTCTTC CASSLIGARNEQFF
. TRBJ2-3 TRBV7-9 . TGTGCCAGCCAAGGGAGCTCAGAAACAGATACGCAGTATTTT CASQGSSETDTQYF
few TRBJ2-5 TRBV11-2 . TGTGCCAGCAGCCCTGGCGGGGTTGCGGGGCTTTTCCAAGAGACCCAGTACTTC CASSPGGVAGLFQETQYF
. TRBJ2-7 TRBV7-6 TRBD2 TGTGCCAGCAGCCATGGACTAGCGGGAGCTCCGAGCTCCTACGAGCAGTACTTC CASSHGLAGAPSSYEQYF
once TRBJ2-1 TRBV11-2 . TGTGCCAGCAGCTTAAGCGGGCCGGGCAATGAGCAGTTCTTC CASSLSGPGNEQFF
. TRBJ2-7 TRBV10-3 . TGTGCCATCAGTGCTCGGGAACAGGACAGCTACGAGCAGTACTTC CAISAREQDSYEQYF
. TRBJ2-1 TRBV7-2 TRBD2 TGTGCCAGCAGCTTAGCCAGCGGGAGGGCCTTTGAGCAGTTCTTC CASSLASGRAFEQFF
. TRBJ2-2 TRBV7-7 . TGTGCTAGCAGCCTCTATAGCAACACCGGGGAGCTGTTTTTT CASSLYSNTGELFF
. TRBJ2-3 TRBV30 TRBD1 TGTGCCTGGGATGGACAGGGAGAATGGACAGATACGCAGTATTTT CAWDGQGEWTDTQYF
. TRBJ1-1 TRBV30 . TGTGCCTGGAGTGCCCTGGGCAGGTCCAACACTGAAGCTTTCTTT CAWSALGRSNTEAFF
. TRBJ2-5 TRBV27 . TGTGCCAGCAGCTCAGGGGCAGGGAATCAAGAGACCCAGTACTTC CASSSGAGNQETQYF
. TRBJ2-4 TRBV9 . TGTGCCAGCAGCGTAGCTGCGGGCCGCGCTGGAAACATTCAGTACTTC CASSVAAGRAGNIQYF
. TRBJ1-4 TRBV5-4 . TGTGCCAGCAGCTTACAGGGACCGACTAATGAAAAACTGTTTTTT CASSLQGPTNEKLFF
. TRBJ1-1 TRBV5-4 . TGTGCCAGCAGCTTGGCCTTAATGGGGCAGCTGAACACTGAAGCTTTCTTT CASSLALMGQLNTEAFF
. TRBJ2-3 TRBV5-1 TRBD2 TGCGCCAGCAGCTTACTAGCGGGGGACACAGATACGCAGTATTTT CASSLLAGDTDTQYF
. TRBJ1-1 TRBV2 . TGTGCCAGCAGTGTGGGGTTGTGGACTGAAGCTTTCTTT CASSVGLWTEAFF
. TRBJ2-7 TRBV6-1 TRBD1 TGTGCCAGCCGCGGGACAGGGCTTTTCTACGAGCAGTACTTC CASRGTGLFYEQYF
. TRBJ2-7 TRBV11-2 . TGTGCCAGCAGCTTACCCCCCTCCTACGAGCAGTACTTC CASSLPPSYEQYF
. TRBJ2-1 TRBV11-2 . TGTGCCAGCAGCTTAGAGGCGGGGTTGTTATACAATGAGCAGTTCTTC CASSLEAGLLYNEQFF
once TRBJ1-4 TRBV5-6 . TGTGCCAGCAGCTCGGATCTAAATGAAAAACTGTTTTTT CASSSDLNEKLFF
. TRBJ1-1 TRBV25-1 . TGTGCCAGCAGTGTTGGAGGCCAGTTAATGAACACTGAAGCTTTCTTT CASSVGGQLMNTEAFF
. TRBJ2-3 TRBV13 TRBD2 TGTGCCAGCAGTCAGACTAGCGGGAGCGCAGATACGCAGTATTTT CASSQTSGSADTQYF
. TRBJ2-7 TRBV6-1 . TGTGCCAGCAGTTATGACTGGAGCTCCTACGAGCAGTACTTC CASSYDWSSYEQYF
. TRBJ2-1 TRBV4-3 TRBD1 TGCGCCAGCAGCCCAAGGACAGGGGCCTACAATGAGCAGTTCTTC CASSPRTGAYNEQFF